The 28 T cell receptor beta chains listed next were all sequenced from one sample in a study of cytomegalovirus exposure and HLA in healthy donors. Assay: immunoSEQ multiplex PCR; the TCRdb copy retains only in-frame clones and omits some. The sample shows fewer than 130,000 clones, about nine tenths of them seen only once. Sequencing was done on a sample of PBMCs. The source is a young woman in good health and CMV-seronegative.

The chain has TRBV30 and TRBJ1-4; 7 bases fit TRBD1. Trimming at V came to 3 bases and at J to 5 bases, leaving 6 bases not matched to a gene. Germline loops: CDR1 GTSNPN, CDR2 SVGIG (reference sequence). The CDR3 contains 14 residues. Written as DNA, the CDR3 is TGTGCCTGGAGCCCAGACAGGGCCAATGAAAAACTGTTTTTT. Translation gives CAWSPDRANEKLFF.

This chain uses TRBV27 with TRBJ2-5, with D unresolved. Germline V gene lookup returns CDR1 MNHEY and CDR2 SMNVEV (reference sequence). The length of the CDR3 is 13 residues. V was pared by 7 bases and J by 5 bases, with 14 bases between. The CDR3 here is CASMSSVGETQYF. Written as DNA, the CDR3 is TGTGCCAGCATGAGTTCGGTCGGGGAGACCCAGTACTTC.

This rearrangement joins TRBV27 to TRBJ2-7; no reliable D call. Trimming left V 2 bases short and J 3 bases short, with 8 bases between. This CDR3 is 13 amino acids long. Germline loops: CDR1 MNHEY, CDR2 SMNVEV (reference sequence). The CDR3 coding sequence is TGTGCCAGCAGTTTAGGTGCGTACTACGAGCAGTACTTC. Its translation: CASSLGAYYEQYF.

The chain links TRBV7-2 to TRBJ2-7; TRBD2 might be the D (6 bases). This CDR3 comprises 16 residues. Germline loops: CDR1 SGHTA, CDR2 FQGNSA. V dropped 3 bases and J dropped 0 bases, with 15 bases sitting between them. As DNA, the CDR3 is TGTGCCAGCAGCTTGAGAAGTGGGGGGTCCTCCTACGAGCAGTACTTC. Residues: CASSLRSGGSSYEQYF.

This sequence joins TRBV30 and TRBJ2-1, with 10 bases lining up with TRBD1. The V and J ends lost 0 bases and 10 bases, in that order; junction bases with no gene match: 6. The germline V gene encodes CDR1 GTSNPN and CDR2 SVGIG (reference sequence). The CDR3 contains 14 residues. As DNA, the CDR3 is TGTGCCTGGAGTGTAGCGGGGACAGGGGAAGAGCAGTTCTTC. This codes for CAWSVAGTGEEQFF.

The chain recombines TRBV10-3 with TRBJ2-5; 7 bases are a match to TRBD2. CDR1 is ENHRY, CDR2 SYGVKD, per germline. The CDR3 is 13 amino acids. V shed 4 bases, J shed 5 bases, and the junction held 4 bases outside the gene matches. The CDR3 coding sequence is TGTGCCATCAGTGCGACTAGCCGGGAGACCCAGTACTTC. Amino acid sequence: CAISATSRETQYF.

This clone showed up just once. The CDR3 nucleotides read TGTGCCTGGAGTCCAAGGCGGAGTAATTCCTACGAGCAGTACTTC. Protein: CAWSPRRSNSYEQYF. This sequence joins TRBV30 and TRBJ2-7; D remains ambiguous. The germline CDR1 and CDR2 sequences are GTSNPN and SVGIG (reference sequence). The CDR3 is made up of 15 amino acids. The V and J ends lost 2 bases and 1 base respectively, with 15 bases between them.

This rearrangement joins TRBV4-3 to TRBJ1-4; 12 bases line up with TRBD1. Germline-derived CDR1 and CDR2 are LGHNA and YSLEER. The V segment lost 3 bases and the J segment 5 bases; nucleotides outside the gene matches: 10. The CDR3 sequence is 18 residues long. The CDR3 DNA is TGCGCCAGCAGCCAGGAACCCGGGACAGGGGGCCTAAATGAAAAACTGTTTTTT. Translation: CASSQEPGTGGLNEKLFF.

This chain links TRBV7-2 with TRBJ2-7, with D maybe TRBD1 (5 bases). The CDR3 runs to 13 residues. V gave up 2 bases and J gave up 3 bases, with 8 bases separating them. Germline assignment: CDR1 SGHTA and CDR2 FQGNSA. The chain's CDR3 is CASSLPGYYEQYF. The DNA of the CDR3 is TGTGCCAGCAGCTTACCAGGGTACTACGAGCAGTACTTC.

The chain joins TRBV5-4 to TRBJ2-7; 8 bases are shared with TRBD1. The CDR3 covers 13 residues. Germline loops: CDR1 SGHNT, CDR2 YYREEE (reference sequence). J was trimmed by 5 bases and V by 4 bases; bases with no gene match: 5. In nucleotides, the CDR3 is TGTGCCAGCAGCCGACAGGGGATTGACGAGCAGTACTTC. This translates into CASSRQGIDEQYF.

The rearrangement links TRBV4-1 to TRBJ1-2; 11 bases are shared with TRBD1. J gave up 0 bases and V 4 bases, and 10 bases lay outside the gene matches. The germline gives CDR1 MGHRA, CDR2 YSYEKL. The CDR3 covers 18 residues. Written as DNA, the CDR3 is TGCGCCAGCAGCCCCCTAGGACAGGGGGCGCTTCCTAACTATGGCTACACCTTC. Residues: CASSPLGQGALPNYGYTF.

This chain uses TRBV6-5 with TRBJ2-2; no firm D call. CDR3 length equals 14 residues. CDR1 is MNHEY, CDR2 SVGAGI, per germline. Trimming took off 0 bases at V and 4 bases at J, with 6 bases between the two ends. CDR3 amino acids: CASSYSPGTGELFF. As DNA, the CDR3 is TGTGCCAGCAGTTACTCTCCGGGCACCGGGGAGCTGTTTTTT.

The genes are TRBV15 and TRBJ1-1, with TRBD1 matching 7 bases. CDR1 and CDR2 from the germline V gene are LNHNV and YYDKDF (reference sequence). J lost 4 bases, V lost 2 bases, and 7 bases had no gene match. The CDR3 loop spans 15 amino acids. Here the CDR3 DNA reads TGTGCCACCAGCAGACGACGGGGACAGTTCACTGAAGCTTTCTTT. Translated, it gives CATSRRRGQFTEAFF.

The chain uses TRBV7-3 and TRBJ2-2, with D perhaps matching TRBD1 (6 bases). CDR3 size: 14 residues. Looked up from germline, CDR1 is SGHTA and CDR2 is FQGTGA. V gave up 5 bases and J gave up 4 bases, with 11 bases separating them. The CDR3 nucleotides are TGTGCCAGCAGCCCAGGGACAAGCACCGGGGAGCTGTTTTTT. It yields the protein CASSPGTSTGELFF.

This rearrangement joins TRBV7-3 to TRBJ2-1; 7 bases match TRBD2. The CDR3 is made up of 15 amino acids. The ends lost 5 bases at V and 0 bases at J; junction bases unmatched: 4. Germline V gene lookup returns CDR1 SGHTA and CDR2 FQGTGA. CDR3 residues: CASSLRGDSYNEQFF. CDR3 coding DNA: TGTGCCAGCAGCCTTCGGGGGGACTCCTACAATGAGCAGTTCTTC.

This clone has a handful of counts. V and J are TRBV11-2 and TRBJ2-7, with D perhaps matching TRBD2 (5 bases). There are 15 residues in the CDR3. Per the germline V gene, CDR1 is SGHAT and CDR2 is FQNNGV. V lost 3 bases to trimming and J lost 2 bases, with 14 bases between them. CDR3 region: CASSFEGAYTYEQYF. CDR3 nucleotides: TGTGCCAGCAGCTTCGAGGGAGCTTACACCTACGAGCAGTACTTC.

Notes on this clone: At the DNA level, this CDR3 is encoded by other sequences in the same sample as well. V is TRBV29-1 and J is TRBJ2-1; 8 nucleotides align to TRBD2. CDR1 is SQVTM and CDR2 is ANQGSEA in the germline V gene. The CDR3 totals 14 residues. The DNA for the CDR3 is TGCACGTTGATAGGACGGGGGGGCGGGAATGAGCAGTTCTTC. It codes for CTLIGRGGGNEQFF.

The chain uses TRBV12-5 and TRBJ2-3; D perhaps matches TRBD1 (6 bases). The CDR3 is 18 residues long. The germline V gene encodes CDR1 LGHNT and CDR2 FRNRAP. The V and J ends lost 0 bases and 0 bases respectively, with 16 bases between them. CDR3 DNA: TGTGCTAGTGGTTTGGTACTCAGGGGTAGGGGTAGCACAGATACGCAGTATTTT. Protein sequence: CASGLVLRGRGSTDTQYF. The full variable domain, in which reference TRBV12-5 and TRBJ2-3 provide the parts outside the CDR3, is DARVTQTPRHKVTEMGQEVTMRCQPILGHNTVFWYRQTMMQGLELLAYFRNRAPLDDSGMPKDRFSAEMPDATLATLKIQPSEPRDSAVYFCASGLVLRGRGSTDTQYFGPGTRLTVL.

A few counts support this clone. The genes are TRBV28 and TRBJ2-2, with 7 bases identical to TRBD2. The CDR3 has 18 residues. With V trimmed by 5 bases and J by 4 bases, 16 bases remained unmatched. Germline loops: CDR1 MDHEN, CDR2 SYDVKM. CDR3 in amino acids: CASSHFSRRERFTGELFF. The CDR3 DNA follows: TGTGCCAGCAGTCATTTTAGCAGGCGGGAGAGGTTCACCGGGGAGCTGTTTTTT. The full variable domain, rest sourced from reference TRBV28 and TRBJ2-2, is DVKVTQSSRYLVKRTGEKVFLECVQDMDHENMFWYRQDPGLGLRLIYFSYDVKMKEKGDIPEGYSVSREKKERFSLILESASTNQTSMYLCASSHFSRRERFTGELFFGEGSRLTVL.

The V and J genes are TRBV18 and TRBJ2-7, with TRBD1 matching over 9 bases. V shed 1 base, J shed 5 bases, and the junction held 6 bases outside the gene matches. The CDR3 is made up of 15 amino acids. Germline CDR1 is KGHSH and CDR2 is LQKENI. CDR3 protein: CASSPLSGQGDEQYF. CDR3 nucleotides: TGTGCCAGCTCACCACTGTCGGGACAGGGTGACGAGCAGTACTTC. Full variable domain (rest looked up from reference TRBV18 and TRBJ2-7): NAGVMQNPRHLVRRRGQEARLRCSPMKGHSHVYWYRQLPEEGLKFMVYLQKENIIDESGMPKERFSAEFPKEGPSILRIQQVVRGDSAAYFCASSPLSGQGDEQYFGPGTRLTVT.

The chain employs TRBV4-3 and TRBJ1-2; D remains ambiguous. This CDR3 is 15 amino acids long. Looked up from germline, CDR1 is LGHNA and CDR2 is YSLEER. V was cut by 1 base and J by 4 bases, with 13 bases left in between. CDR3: CASSQVSGISYGYTF. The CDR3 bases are TGCGCCAGCAGCCAAGTAAGCGGGATAAGCTATGGCTACACCTTC.

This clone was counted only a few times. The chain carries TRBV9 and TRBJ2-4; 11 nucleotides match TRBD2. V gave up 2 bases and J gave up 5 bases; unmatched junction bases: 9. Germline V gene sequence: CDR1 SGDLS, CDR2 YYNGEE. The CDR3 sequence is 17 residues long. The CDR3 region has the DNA TGTGCCAGCAGCGTGGGGTTAGCGGGGGGGCCCGAAAACATTCAGTACTTC. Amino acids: CASSVGLAGGPENIQYF.

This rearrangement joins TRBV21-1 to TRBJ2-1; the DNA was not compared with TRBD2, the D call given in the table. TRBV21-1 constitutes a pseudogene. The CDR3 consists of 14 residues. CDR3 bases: TGTGCCAGCAGCAAGTCCGGGACTAGCTATGAGCAGTTCTTC. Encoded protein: CASSKSGTSYEQFF.

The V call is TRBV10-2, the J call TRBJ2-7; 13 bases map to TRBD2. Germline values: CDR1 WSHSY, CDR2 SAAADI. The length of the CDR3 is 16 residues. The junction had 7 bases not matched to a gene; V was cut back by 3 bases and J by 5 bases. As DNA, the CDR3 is TGCGCCAGCAGTGAAGAACTAGCGGGGGGGCCGGACGAGCAGTACTTC. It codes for CASSEELAGGPDEQYF.

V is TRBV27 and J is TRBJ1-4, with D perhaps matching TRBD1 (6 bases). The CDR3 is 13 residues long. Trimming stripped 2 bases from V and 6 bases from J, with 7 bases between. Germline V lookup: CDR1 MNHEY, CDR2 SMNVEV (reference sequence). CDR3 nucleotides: TGTGCCAGCAGTTTAGGACAGCATGAAAAACTGTTTTTT. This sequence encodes CASSLGQHEKLFF.

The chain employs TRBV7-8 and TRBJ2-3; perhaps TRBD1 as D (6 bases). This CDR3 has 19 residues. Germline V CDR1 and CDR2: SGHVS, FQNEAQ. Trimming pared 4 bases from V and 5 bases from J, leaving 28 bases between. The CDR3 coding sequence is TGTGCCAGCAGCTCCGTGGGGGCAGTTTTTGTCAGCGGTAAAGATACGCAGTATTTT. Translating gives CASSSVGAVFVSGKDTQYF.

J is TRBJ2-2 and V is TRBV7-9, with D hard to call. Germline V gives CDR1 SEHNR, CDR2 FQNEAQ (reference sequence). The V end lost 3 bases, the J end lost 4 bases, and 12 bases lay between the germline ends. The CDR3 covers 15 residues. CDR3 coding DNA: TGTGCCAGCAGCTTCTTATCAGGTGCCACCGGGGAGCTGTTTTTT. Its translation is CASSFLSGATGELFF.

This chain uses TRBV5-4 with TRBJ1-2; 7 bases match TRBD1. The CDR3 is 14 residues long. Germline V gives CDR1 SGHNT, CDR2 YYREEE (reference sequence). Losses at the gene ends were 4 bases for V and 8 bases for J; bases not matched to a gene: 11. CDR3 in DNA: TGTGCCAGCAGCCCTGAGGCCGGGACAGCGGGCTACACCTTC. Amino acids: CASSPEAGTAGYTF.